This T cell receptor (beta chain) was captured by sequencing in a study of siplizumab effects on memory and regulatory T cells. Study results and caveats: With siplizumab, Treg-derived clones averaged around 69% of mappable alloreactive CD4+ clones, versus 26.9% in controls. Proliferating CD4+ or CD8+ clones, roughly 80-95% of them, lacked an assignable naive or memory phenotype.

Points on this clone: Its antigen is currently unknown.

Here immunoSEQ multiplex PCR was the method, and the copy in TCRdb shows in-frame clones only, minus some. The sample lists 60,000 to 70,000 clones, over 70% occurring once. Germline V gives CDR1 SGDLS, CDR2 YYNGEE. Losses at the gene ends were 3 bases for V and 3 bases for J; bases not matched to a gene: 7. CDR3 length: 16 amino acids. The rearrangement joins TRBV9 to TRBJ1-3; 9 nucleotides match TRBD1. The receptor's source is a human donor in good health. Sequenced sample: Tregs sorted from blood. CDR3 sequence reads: CASSERVTGGGNTIYF. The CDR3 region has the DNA TGTGCCAGCAGCGAGAGGGTGACAGGGGGTGGAAACACCATATATTTT.